This T cell receptor beta chain appears in the sequencing data of a study of T-cell reconstitution after alpha-beta-depleted transplantation in children. During its preparation, the TCRbeta library received unique molecular identifiers. TCRdb reanalysed the PCR reads using MiXCR and keeps one entry per CDR3 protein. In the table there are some 530,000 distinct CDR3 sequences, approximately 12% of which are singletons. This clonotype was detected many times. Unmatched junction bases numbered 7, after V lost 4 bases and J lost 6 bases. Germline lookup yields CDR1 LGHNA and CDR2 YSLEER. This CDR3 has 15 amino acids.

The material sequenced was PBMCs from the stem cell graft donor, taken from the stem cell graft. This receptor was obtained from a human donor who donated a stem cell graft to a child with combined immunodeficiency. The chain employs TRBV4-3 and TRBJ2-2, with 8 bases aligning to TRBD2. This chain's CDR3 is CASSPGLVGSGELFF. In DNA form, the CDR3 reads TGCGCCAGCAGCCCGGGACTAGTGGGTTCCGGGGAGCTGTTTTTT.